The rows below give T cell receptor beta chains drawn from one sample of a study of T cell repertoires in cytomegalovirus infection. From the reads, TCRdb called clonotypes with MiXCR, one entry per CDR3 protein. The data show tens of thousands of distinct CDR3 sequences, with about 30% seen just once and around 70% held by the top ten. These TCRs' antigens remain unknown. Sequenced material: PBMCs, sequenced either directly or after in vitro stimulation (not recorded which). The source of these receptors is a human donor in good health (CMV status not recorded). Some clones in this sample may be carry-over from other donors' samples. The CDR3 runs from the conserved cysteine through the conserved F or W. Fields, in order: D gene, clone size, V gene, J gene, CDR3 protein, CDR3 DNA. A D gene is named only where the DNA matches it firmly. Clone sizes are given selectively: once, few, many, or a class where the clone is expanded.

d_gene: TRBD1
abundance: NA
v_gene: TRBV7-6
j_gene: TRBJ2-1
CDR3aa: CASSLAGQGVYNEQFF
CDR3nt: TGTGCCAGCAGCTTAGCAGGGCAGGGGGTTTACAATGAGCAGTTCTTC

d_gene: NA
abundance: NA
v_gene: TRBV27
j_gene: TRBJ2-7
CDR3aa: CASSLGNSYEQYF
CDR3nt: TGTGCCAGCAGTTTAGGAAATTCCTACGAGCAGTACTTC

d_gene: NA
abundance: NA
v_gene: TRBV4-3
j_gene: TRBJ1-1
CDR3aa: CASSQDQGTKSVF
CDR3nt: TGCGCCAGCAGCCAAGATCAGGGGACCAAATCGGTCTTT

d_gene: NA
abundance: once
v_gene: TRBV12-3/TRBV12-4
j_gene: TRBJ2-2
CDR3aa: CASSFQSGELFF
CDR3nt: TGTGCCAGCAGTTTTCAGTCCGGGGAGCTGTTTTTT

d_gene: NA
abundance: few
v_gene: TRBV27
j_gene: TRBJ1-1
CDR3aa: CASSRQGSNAEAFF
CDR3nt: TGTGCCAGCAGCCGCCAGGGCAGCAACGCTGAAGCTTTCTTT

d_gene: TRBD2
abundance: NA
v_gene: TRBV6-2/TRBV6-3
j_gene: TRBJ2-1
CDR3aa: CASSRLAGGPNEQFF
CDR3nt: TGTGCCAGCAGCCGCCTAGCGGGAGGCCCCAATGAGCAGTTCTTC

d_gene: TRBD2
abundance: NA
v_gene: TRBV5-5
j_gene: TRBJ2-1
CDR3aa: CASSLATSGSDEQFF
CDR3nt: TGTGCCAGCAGCTTGGCTACTAGCGGGAGCGATGAGCAGTTCTTC

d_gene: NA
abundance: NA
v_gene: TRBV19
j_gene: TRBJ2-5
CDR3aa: CASSTAASQETQYF
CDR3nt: TGTGCCAGTAGTACAGCGGCAAGCCAAGAGACCCAGTACTTC

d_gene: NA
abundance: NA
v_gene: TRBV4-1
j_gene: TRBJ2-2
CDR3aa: CASSPFRSNTGELFF
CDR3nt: TGCGCCAGCAGCCCCTTCCGGTCGAACACCGGGGAGCTGTTTTTT

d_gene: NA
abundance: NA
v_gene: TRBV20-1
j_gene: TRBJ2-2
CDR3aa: CSALGPGGNTGELFF
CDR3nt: TGCAGTGCCCTAGGACCAGGTGGGAACACCGGGGAGCTGTTTTTT

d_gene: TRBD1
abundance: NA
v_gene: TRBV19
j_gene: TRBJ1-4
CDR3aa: CATSHGTGTDNEKLFF
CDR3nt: TGTGCCACCAGTCATGGAACCGGGACAGATAATGAAAAACTGTTTTTT

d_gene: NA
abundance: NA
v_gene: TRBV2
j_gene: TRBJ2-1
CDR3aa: CASSLHPPGAGGDEQFF
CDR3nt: TGTGCCAGCAGCCTGCATCCCCCAGGTGCGGGTGGCGATGAGCAGTTCTTC

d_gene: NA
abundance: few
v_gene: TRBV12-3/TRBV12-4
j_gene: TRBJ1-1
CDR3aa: CASRPGPRVTEAFF
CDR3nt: TGTGCCAGCAGACCGGGTCCAAGGGTGACTGAAGCTTTCTTT

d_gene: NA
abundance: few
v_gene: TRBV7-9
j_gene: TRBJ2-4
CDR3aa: CASSQGNGIQYF
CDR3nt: TGTGCCAGCAGCCAAGGGAACGGCATTCAGTACTTC

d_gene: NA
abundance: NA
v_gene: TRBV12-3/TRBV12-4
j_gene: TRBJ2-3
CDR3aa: CASSSLTGPGDTQYF
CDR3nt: TGTGCCAGCAGTTCCCTAACAGGACCTGGAGATACGCAGTATTTT

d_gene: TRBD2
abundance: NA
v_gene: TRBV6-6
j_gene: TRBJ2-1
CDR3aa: CASNAGGPYNEQFF
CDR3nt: TGTGCCAGTAACGCGGGGGGCCCCTACAATGAGCAGTTCTTC

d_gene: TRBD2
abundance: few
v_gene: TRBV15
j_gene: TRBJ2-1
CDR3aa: CATSITSGFRGEQFF
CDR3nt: TGTGCCACCAGCATCACTAGCGGATTCCGGGGTGAGCAGTTCTTC

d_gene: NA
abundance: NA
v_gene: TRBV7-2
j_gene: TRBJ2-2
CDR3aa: CASRNANTGELFF
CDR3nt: TGTGCCAGCAGAAACGCTAACACCGGGGAGCTGTTTTTT

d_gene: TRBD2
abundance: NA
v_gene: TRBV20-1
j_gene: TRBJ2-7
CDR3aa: CSARDAGGGEQYF
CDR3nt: TGCAGTGCTAGAGATGCGGGGGGTGGCGAGCAGTACTTC

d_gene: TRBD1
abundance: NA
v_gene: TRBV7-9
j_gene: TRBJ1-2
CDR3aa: CVLLGGDRDSYGYTF
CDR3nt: TGTGTTCTCTTAGGTGGGGACAGGGACTCCTATGGCTACACCTTC

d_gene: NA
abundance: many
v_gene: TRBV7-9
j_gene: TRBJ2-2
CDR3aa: CASSSMPSGIGGELFF
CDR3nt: TGTGCCAGCAGCTCCATGCCCTCAGGGATCGGCGGGGAGCTGTTTTTT

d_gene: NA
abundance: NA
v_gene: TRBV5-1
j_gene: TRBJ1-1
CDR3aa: CASSLDSSLSAFF
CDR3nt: TGCGCCAGCAGCTTGGATAGCAGCTTATCAGCTTTCTTT

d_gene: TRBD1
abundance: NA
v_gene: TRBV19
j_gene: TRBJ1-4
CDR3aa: CASSSQGASEKLFF
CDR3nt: TGTGCCAGTAGTTCACAGGGGGCGAGTGAAAAACTGTTTTTT